These T cell receptor beta chains were read from a single sample in a study of blood T cell repertoires in COVID-19. Assay used: immunoSEQ multiplex PCR; TCRdb lists only in-frame clones, some missing. The table shows about 210,000 clones, with about 90% occurring only once. Sequences were obtained from peripheral blood. The receptors come from a man aged 25 to 40 with acute or convalescent COVID-19. The CDR3 runs from the conserved cysteine through the conserved F or W.

V gene	CDR3 protein
TRBV28	CASSPATTGNTEAFF
TRBV10-3	CAISESGYRDPQFYGYTF
TRBV4-1	CASSPHTSGQETQYF
TRBV29-1	CSVLDRVGTGYTF
TRBV3-1/TRBV3-2	CASSRPGTGDYGYTF
TRBV28	CASSSRQGNTEAFF
TRBV5-1	CASSSGDPRFSTDTQYF
TRBV9	CASSPHTGGNSPLHF
TRBV3-1/TRBV3-2	CASSLAGGTSYNEQFF
TRBV4-2	CASSQTSGGDEETQYF
TRBV7-3	CASSPTSMETQYF
TRBV6-1	CASSEQGIEETQYF
TRBV4-2	CASSRERGAYNEQFF
TRBV30	CAWGTSGGSNEQFF
TRBV30	CASLGGQGSWTEAFF
TRBV4-2	CASSQTSGGATDTQYF
TRBV27	CASRLPGQGAQEQYF
TRBV7-3	CASSLGRGQYEQYF
TRBV7-3	CASSLGGALQETQYF
TRBV19	CASSPNRGHEQYF
TRBV3-1/TRBV3-2	CASSPRSRDRITEAFF
TRBV5-1	CASSLSGTNTEAFF
TRBV7-3	CASSLNGNEQFF
TRBV2	CASTSTGDGETQYF
TRBV7-9	CASSTSGARRTTDTQYF
TRBV5-1	CASSLAVSNEQFF
TRBV12-3/TRBV12-4	CASSSGYNEQFF
TRBV6-1	CASGLAGTQETQYF
TRBV19	CASSVRGYGYTF
TRBV4-2	CASSQALAVTDTQYF
TRBV15	CATSRDRTYEQYF
TRBV9	CASSVGLAGITGELFF
TRBV3-1/TRBV3-2	CASSQGLAGSQETQYF
TRBV27	CASRGDFTDTQYF
TRBV20-1	CSAPGVNTIYF
TRBV2	CASSEARTDEAFF
TRBV7-8	CASSLIQATNTIYF
TRBV13	CASSFAGYEQYF
TRBV10-3	CAMRGQSDGYTF
TRBV7-3	CASSTRTSGATDTQYF
TRBV6-1	CASSEVGGERSEQYF
TRBV28	CASSPSYGYTF
TRBV5-1	CASSFLGQGEEQYF
TRBV19	CASSIDPARAGETQYF
TRBV19	CASSIGFGTSGTGANVLTF
TRBV7-2	CASSVDRGSYNEQFF
TRBV7-3	CASSLTRGYNEQFF
TRBV21-1	CASSNGLAGYNEQFF
TRBV28	CASSTHSGQGSSGANVLTF
TRBV6-5	CATDGGTEAFF
TRBV7-3	CASSLSGGLAEEQYF
TRBV4-1	CASSQDGGSRSPLHF
TRBV21-1	CASSEGTGVSYEQYF
TRBV7-3	CASSPKDGSYGYTF
TRBV30	CAWSVLSEAFF
TRBV29-1	CSASRDGTDTQYF
TRBV28	CASSVNYGYTF